One and the same sample provided the 30 T cell receptor beta chains below, sequenced in a study of T cell changes during pregnancy in multiple sclerosis. The repertoire was sequenced with immunoSEQ multiplex PCR; TCRdb's copy has only in-frame clones and lacks some. This table holds about 59,000 clones, roughly 94% found once. Specimen: CD8+ T cells from peripheral blood mononuclear cells, collected after pregnancy. These TCRs come from a female donor with multiple sclerosis, enrolled in a pregnancy study.

This clone was seen only a few times. V is TRBV6-5 and J is TRBJ1-1; D is perhaps TRBD1 (5 bases). Deletions cut 7 bases from V and 5 bases from J, with 14 bases between. The V gene's germline CDR1 is MNHEY and CDR2 SVGAGI. The length of the CDR3 is 13 residues. The CDR3 protein is CASNPWGDTEAFF. In nucleotides, the CDR3 is TGTGCCAGCAACCCATGGGGGGATACTGAAGCTTTCTTT.

The J gene is TRBJ2-2, the V gene TRBV29-1; possibly TRBD2 for D (6 bases). CDR3 size: 12 residues. Trimming removed 7 bases from V and 4 bases from J, with 10 bases in between. Germline values: CDR1 SQVTM, CDR2 ANQGSEA. For the CDR3, the DNA is TGCAGCGCCGGACTATCCACCGGGGAGCTGTTTTTT. Encoded protein: CSAGLSTGELFF.

J is TRBJ2-1 and V is TRBV4-1; a weak D match, TRBD1 (6 bases). Germline values: CDR1 MGHRA, CDR2 YSYEKL. This CDR3 has 16 residues. The V gene lost 4 bases and the J gene lost 2 bases, with 15 bases spanning the gap. CDR3 protein: CASSRSQDSPYNEQFF. The CDR3 DNA follows: TGCGCCAGCAGCCGATCTCAGGACAGCCCCTACAATGAGCAGTTCTTC.

This rearrangement joins TRBV2 to TRBJ2-2; no firm D call. The CDR3 is 14 residues long. CDR1 is SNHLY and CDR2 is FYNNEI in the germline V gene. Trimming removed 2 bases from V and 4 bases from J, with 8 bases in between. CDR3 in DNA: TGTGCCAGCAGTGAATACGCAGGCACCGGGGAGCTGTTTTTT. Its protein product is CASSEYAGTGELFF.

This clone was detected once. The V and J genes are TRBV27 and TRBJ1-2, with D possibly being TRBD1 (6 bases). Germline V gives CDR1 MNHEY, CDR2 SMNVEV (reference sequence). V was shortened by 3 bases and J by 5 bases, with 10 bases between the two germline ends. The CDR3 is made up of 13 amino acids. The CDR3, as DNA: TGTGCCAGCAGTTTGACAGGAGCGTATGGCTACACCTTC. Encoded protein: CASSLTGAYGYTF.

This rearrangement joins TRBV4-2 to TRBJ2-6; D is possibly TRBD1 (6 bases). The CDR3 has 17 residues. V was pared by 4 bases and J by 0 bases, with 13 bases between. Germline CDR1 reads LGHNA; CDR2 reads YNFKEQ. The CDR3: CASSPGTLDSGANVLTF. In DNA, the CDR3 is TGTGCCAGCAGCCCAGGGACACTTGACTCTGGGGCCAACGTCCTGACTTTC.

The V call is TRBV10-1, the J call TRBJ2-3; D perhaps matches TRBD2 (5 bases). This CDR3 has 17 residues. V lost 3 bases, J lost 10 bases, and 26 bases lay in between. Germline lookup yields CDR1 WNHNN and CDR2 SYGVQD (reference sequence). The CDR3 loop reads CASSELFRDAEEGPQYF. For the CDR3, the DNA is TGCGCCAGCAGTGAATTGTTTCGAGACGCGGAAGAGGGTCCGCAGTATTTT.

The chain joins TRBV28 to TRBJ2-3; 9 bases fit TRBD1. Germline V lookup: CDR1 MDHEN, CDR2 SYDVKM. This CDR3 comprises 20 residues. The V gene end was trimmed by 5 bases and the J gene end by 2 bases; junction bases not matched to a gene: 20. This CDR3 is CASSVPTGGAGQTFTDTQYF. The CDR3 coding sequence is TGTGCCAGCAGTGTCCCAACAGGGGGCGCCGGCCAAACATTCACAGATACGCAGTATTTT. Filled out from reference TRBV28 and TRBJ2-3, the complete variable domain reads DVKVTQSSRYLVKRTGEKVFLECVQDMDHENMFWYRQDPGLGLRLIYFSYDVKMKEKGDIPEGYSVSREKKERFSLILESASTNQTSMYLCASSVPTGGAGQTFTDTQYFGPGTRLTVL.

The chain employs TRBV10-3 and TRBJ1-1; D not resolved. Trimming shortened V by 8 bases and J by 1 base, and 20 bases separated the two germline ends. The CDR3 is made up of 16 amino acids. Germline lookup yields CDR1 ENHRY and CDR2 SYGVKD. The CDR3 DNA is TGTGCCATCTCTGAGGAAACCGGACTATCGAACACTGAAGCTTTCTTT. Translation gives CAISEETGLSNTEAFF.

This clone was recorded a few times. The chain recombines TRBV13 with TRBJ1-5; the D is unclear. V was shortened by 0 bases and J by 5 bases, with 5 bases between the two germline ends. In germline, CDR1 is PRHDT, CDR2 FYEKMQ (reference sequence). The CDR3 is made up of 13 amino acids. CDR3 region: CASSLGRDQPQHF. In DNA form, the CDR3 reads TGTGCCAGCAGCTTAGGCCGAGATCAGCCCCAGCATTTT.

This clone was counted a single time. The V gene is TRBV5-5, the J gene TRBJ1-2; TRBD1 aligns across 9 bases. The V and J ends lost 1 base and 6 bases, in that order; junction bases with no gene match: 13. CDR1 and CDR2 (germline): SGHKS, YYEKEE (reference sequence). The CDR3 is 17 residues long. CDR3 protein: CASSLHIGTGLVDGYTF. As DNA, the CDR3 is TGTGCCAGCAGCTTGCATATTGGGACAGGGCTCGTAGATGGCTACACCTTC.

The chain links TRBV2 to TRBJ2-2; D might be TRBD2 (6 bases). With 3 bases removed from V and 1 base from J, the gap between germline ends came to 15 bases. Germline CDR1 is SNHLY and CDR2 is FYNNEI. The CDR3 runs 17 residues. CDR3 DNA sequence: TGTGCCAGCAGTGACCCGGGGGTGGCGCGGAACACCGGGGAGCTGTTTTTT. Translation: CASSDPGVARNTGELFF.

The rearrangement uses TRBV4-1 and TRBJ2-1, with D unresolved. The V end was cut by 2 bases, the J end by 2 bases, with 13 bases between. The CDR3 runs 16 residues. Germline V gives CDR1 MGHRA, CDR2 YSYEKL. In nucleotides, the CDR3 is TGCGCCAGCAGCCAACGTACAGAACAACCCTACAATGAGCAGTTCTTC. Translation gives CASSQRTEQPYNEQFF.

The chain has TRBV28 and TRBJ1-1, with a weak D call TRBD1 (5 bases). The V and J ends lost 11 bases and 5 bases respectively, with 12 bases between them. Germline loops: CDR1 MDHEN, CDR2 SYDVKM. CDR3 length equals 11 residues. CDR3 sequence: CASARGTEAFF. The CDR3 nucleotides read TGTGCCTCCGCCCGGGGGACTGAAGCTTTCTTT.

The CDR3 DNA follows: TGCGCCAGCAGCCAAGGGACTAGCTTGTCCGGGGAGCTGTTTTTT. It yields the protein CASSQGTSLSGELFF. The rearrangement links TRBV4-3 to TRBJ2-2; 8 bases align to TRBD2. V lost 1 base and J lost 6; bases outside the gene matches: 4. Germline V gives CDR1 LGHNA, CDR2 YSLEER. The CDR3 totals 15 residues.

The CDR3 is CASSLLRGRSGNTIYF. In DNA, the CDR3 is TGTGCCAGCAGCCTACTCAGGGGCCGCTCTGGAAACACCATATATTTT. The gene calls are TRBV11-2 and TRBJ1-3, with D perhaps matching TRBD1 (6 bases). V was clipped by 5 bases and J by 0 bases, with 14 bases between them. The V gene's germline CDR1 is SGHAT and CDR2 FQNNGV. The CDR3 length is 16 residues.

In this sample, this clone turned up once. The chain carries TRBV9 and TRBJ2-2, with a weak D call TRBD2 (6 bases). This CDR3 has 17 amino acids. V shed 2 bases and J shed 4 bases, with 18 bases lying between them. In germline, CDR1 is SGDLS, CDR2 YYNGEE. CDR3 sequence (DNA): TGTGCCAGCAGCGTTCTAATCGGGAGCTCAGCCACCGGGGAGCTGTTTTTT. It yields the protein CASSVLIGSSATGELFF.

The genes are TRBV28 and TRBJ2-2; TRBD1 agrees at 8 bases. The CDR3 has 15 residues. The J segment lost 7 bases and the V segment lost 4 bases, leaving 8 bases of the junction unmatched. The V gene's germline CDR1 is MDHEN and CDR2 SYDVKM. The CDR3, as DNA: TGTGCCAGCAGTTGGACCGGGACAGGTATCGGGGAGCTGTTTTTT. Its translation: CASSWTGTGIGELFF.

The rearrangement joins TRBV7-6 to TRBJ1-2; tentatively, D is TRBD1 (6 bases). This CDR3 is 15 amino acids long. Per the germline V gene, CDR1 is SGHVS and CDR2 is FNYEAQ. V lost 5 bases and J 4 bases, leaving 17 bases between the germline ends. In DNA form, the CDR3 reads TGTGCCAGCAGCCCCGCGGCGGGGGCAACCTATGGCTACACCTTC. This encodes CASSPAAGATYGYTF.

The chain has TRBV6-1 and TRBJ2-7; TRBD2 agrees at 9 bases. Germline V gives CDR1 MNHNS, CDR2 SASEGT. The V gene end was trimmed by 3 bases and the J gene end by 2 bases; junction bases not matched to a gene: 5. This CDR3 is 15 amino acids long. The CDR3 loop reads CASSDWTSATYEQYF. The CDR3 DNA reads TGTGCCAGCAGTGACTGGACTAGCGCGACCTACGAGCAGTACTTC.

V and J are TRBV29-1 and TRBJ2-7; 7 bases fit TRBD1. CDR1 is SQVTM, CDR2 ANQGSEA, per germline. The CDR3 contains 19 residues. V lost 1 base, J lost 1 base, and 19 bases stayed unmatched. CDR3 residues: CSVEGVLQNTGTASYEQYF. CDR3 nucleotides: TGCAGCGTTGAAGGGGTCCTGCAAAACACCGGGACAGCATCCTACGAGCAGTACTTC.

The gene calls are TRBV27 and TRBJ2-7; 8 positions match TRBD1. The germline V gene encodes CDR1 MNHEY and CDR2 SMNVEV (reference sequence). This CDR3 contains 13 residues. The trim removed 5 bases at V and 4 bases at J, leaving 4 bases unmatched. The DNA of the CDR3 is TGTGCCAGCAGTCCCAGGGGGCCGTACGAGCAGTACTTC. Its translation is CASSPRGPYEQYF.

This clone came up once. The rearrangement joins TRBV7-9 to TRBJ2-1; the match to TRBD2 covers 7 bases. Looked up from germline, CDR1 is SEHNR and CDR2 is FQNEAQ (reference sequence). The CDR3 has 14 residues. V lost 1 base, J lost 9 bases, and 6 bases stayed unmatched. The CDR3 spells CASSLGGRAGEQFF. CDR3 coding DNA: TGTGCCAGCAGCTTAGGTGGGAGGGCCGGTGAGCAGTTCTTC.

The gene calls are TRBV14 and TRBJ2-7; D unresolved. Trimming cost V 3 bases and J 2 bases, with 8 bases left between them. CDR1 and CDR2 from the germline V gene are SGHDN and FVKESK. This CDR3 comprises 13 residues. CDR3 sequence (DNA): TGTGCCAGCAGCCACTGGCCCGCCTACGAGCAGTACTTC. It encodes CASSHWPAYEQYF.

The V and J genes are TRBV4-1 and TRBJ1-1; TRBD1 matches 7 bases. The CDR3 consists of 13 residues. V lost 5 bases to trimming and J lost 8 bases; unmatched junction nucleotides: 8. Per germline, CDR1 MGHRA and CDR2 YSYEKL. CDR3 nucleotide sequence: TGCGCCAGCAGCGAGACAGGGTTGGTGGAAGCTTTCTTT. Translation gives CASSETGLVEAFF.

This chain links TRBV5-1 with TRBJ2-7, with D hard to call. Germline V CDR1 and CDR2: SGHRS, YFSETQ. V lost 2 bases, J lost 2 bases, and 8 bases lay in between. The CDR3 sequence is 13 residues long. CDR3 DNA sequence: TGCGCCAGCAGCTTTACGGTAGCCTACGAGCAGTACTTC. Translating it yields CASSFTVAYEQYF.

The chain combines TRBV11-2 with TRBJ1-2, with 8 bases identical to TRBD1. The germline gives CDR1 SGHAT, CDR2 FQNNGV. The length of the CDR3 is 16 residues. V lost 5 bases, J lost 1 base, and 9 bases stayed unmatched. The CDR3 DNA sequence: TGTGCCAGCAGCCCGACAGGGGATTCATATAACTATGGCTACACCTTC. As protein: CASSPTGDSYNYGYTF.

This clone was picked up one time. The V call is TRBV19, the J call TRBJ2-1; 9 bases are a match to TRBD2. The junction had 3 bases not matched to a gene; V was cut back by 2 bases and J by 4 bases. The V gene's germline CDR1 is LNHDA and CDR2 SQIVND (reference sequence). CDR3 length: 15 amino acids. For the CDR3, the DNA is TGTGCCAGTAGTATATCTAGCGGGATTTACAATGAGCAGTTCTTC. Translating it yields CASSISSGIYNEQFF.

The rearrangement links TRBV27 to TRBJ2-1; 7 bases match TRBD1. The CDR3 sequence is 13 residues long. Trimming at V came to 7 bases and at J to 2 bases, leaving 2 bases not matched to a gene. Germline loops: CDR1 MNHEY, CDR2 SMNVEV (reference sequence). The DNA for the CDR3 is TGTGCCAGCAAACAGGGGCCCTACAATGAGCAGTTCTTC. It specifies CASKQGPYNEQFF.

The chain uses TRBV5-6 and TRBJ1-5, with a tentative D call TRBD1 (6 bases). Germline CDR1 SGHDT, CDR2 YYEEEE. The CDR3 is 16 residues long. V was shortened by 3 bases and J by 0 bases, with 13 bases between the two germline ends. CDR3 sequence reads: CASSSSWTDSNQPQHF. In nucleotides, the CDR3 is TGTGCCAGCAGCTCATCCTGGACAGATAGCAATCAGCCCCAGCATTTT.